The clone carrying this T cell receptor beta chain has just a few counts. What it binds is not known. TCRdb ran MiXCR on the reads and lists one entry per CDR3 protein. The sample lists around 770,000 distinct CDR3 sequences, roughly 28% occurring once. The data belong to a study of T cell repertoires in cytomegalovirus infection. The V gene lost 6 bases and the J gene lost 4 bases, with 12 bases spanning the gap. CDR3 size: 12 residues. Germline CDR1 and CDR2: SQVTM and ANQGSEA. The origin of this receptor is a human donor in good health (CMV status not recorded). Some clones in this sample may be carry-over from other donors' samples. This material consisted of cultured CD8+ T cells from PBMCs, taken from culture after CMV antigen stimulation. This chain uses TRBV29-1 with TRBJ1-2; a possible D gene is TRBD1 (6 bases). The CDR3 nucleotides are TGCAGCGTATACAGGGAGAGCTATGGCTACACCTTC. Its translation: CSVYRESYGYTF.